Presented here are 7 T cell receptor beta chains from one specimen sequenced in a study of response to subunit inactivated influenza vaccine. TCRdb ran MiXCR on the RT-PCR reads and lists one entry per CDR3 protein. In the table there are 550,000 to 800,000 distinct CDR3 sequences, about 15% of which are singletons. The source was PBMCs from blood, collected 11 to 12 days after vaccination. The receptor source for this set is a man aged 45-65 years who received an inactivated influenza vaccine.

The chain links TRBV10-3 to TRBJ2-5; weak D call: TRBD1 (5 bases). V gave up 4 bases and J gave up 2 bases, with 23 bases separating them. The CDR3 is made up of 18 amino acids. Germline CDR1 ENHRY, CDR2 SYGVKD. Here the CDR3 DNA reads TGTGCCATCAGTGGTTACGGGCCAGGGTTGACAACTCAAGAGACCCAGTACTTC. Translating it yields CAISGYGPGLTTQETQYF.

This chain joins TRBV4-1 and TRBJ2-5; D remains ambiguous. V was cut by 1 base and J by 0 bases, with 6 bases left in between. CDR1 is MGHRA and CDR2 is YSYEKL in the germline V gene. The CDR3 has 14 amino acids. The CDR3 sequence is CASSQVPDQETQYF. The CDR3 DNA reads as TGCGCCAGCAGCCAAGTTCCGGACCAAGAGACCCAGTACTTC.

The gene calls are TRBV7-2 and TRBJ2-7, with unresolved D. The CDR3 is made up of 14 amino acids. Germline V gene lookup returns CDR1 SGHTA and CDR2 FQGNSA. Trimming cost V 1 base and J 2 bases, with 9 bases left between them. As DNA, the CDR3 is TGTGCCAGCAGCTTAGAGCCAGGACCCTACGAGCAGTACTTC. Translating it yields CASSLEPGPYEQYF.

The chain combines TRBV10-3 with TRBJ2-1, with 8 positions matching TRBD2. The germline gives CDR1 ENHRY, CDR2 SYGVKD. This CDR3 has 16 residues. With V trimmed by 0 bases and J by 8 bases, 9 bases remained unmatched. This CDR3 reads CAISESRRGVVDEQFF. The CDR3 bases are TGTGCCATCAGTGAGTCCCGGCGGGGGGTGGTCGATGAGCAGTTCTTC.

The chain has TRBV7-2 and TRBJ1-1; D not certain. The CDR3 totals 15 residues. CDR1 and CDR2 from the germline V gene are SGHTA and FQGNSA. Trimming stripped 4 bases from V and 6 bases from J, with 18 bases between. In nucleotides, the CDR3 is TGTGCCAGCAGCTCCTGGGAGGCCGTCAAGGCTGAAGCTTTCTTT. This encodes CASSSWEAVKAEAFF. Full variable domain (missing parts from reference TRBV7-2 and TRBJ1-1): GAGVSQSPSNKVTEKGKDVELRCDPISGHTALYWYRQSLGQGLEFLIYFQGNSAPDKSGLPSDRFSAERTGGSVSTLTIQRTQQEDSAVYLCASSSWEAVKAEAFFGQGTRLTVV.

As DNA, the CDR3 is TGTGCCAGCAGTTATCAGCTAGGGCGACCCGAGCAGTACTTC. It is translated as CASSYQLGRPEQYF. V and J are TRBV6-5 and TRBJ2-7, with D hard to call. In germline, CDR1 is MNHEY, CDR2 SVGAGI. Between the trimmed V and J ends, which lost 3 bases and 6 bases, there was a span of 15 bases. The CDR3 spans 14 residues.

V and J are TRBV5-6 and TRBJ2-3; D perhaps matches TRBD1 (5 bases). Trimming cost V 10 bases and J 4 bases, with 16 bases left between them. Germline CDR1 is SGHDT and CDR2 is YYEEEE. CDR3 length equals 13 residues. CDR3 DNA sequence: TGTGCCGGAGCGTTATCAGGGCCAGATACGCAGTATTTT. Translating gives CAGALSGPDTQYF.